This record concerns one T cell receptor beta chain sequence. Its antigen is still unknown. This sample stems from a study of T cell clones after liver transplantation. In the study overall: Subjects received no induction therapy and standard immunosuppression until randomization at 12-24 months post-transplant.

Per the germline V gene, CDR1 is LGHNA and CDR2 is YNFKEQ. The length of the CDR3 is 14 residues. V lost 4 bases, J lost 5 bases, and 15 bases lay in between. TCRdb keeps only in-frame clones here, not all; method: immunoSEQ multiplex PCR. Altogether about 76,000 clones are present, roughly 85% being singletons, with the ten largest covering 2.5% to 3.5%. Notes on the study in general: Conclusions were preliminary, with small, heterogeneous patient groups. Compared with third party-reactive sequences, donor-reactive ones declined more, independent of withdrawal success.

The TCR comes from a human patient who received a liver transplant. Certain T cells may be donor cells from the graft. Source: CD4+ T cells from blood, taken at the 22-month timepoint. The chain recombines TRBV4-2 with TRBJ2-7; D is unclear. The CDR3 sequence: CASSLSGRSDEQYF. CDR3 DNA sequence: TGTGCCAGCAGCCTTTCGGGTAGGTCGGACGAGCAGTACTTC.